The clone carrying this TCR beta chain was seen more than once but under ten times. Antigen unknown. CDR1 LNHDA and CDR2 SQIVND come from the germline V gene (reference sequence). The J segment lost 8 bases and the V segment lost 2 bases, leaving 11 bases of the junction unmatched. The CDR3 loop spans 16 amino acids. These data come from a study of T-cell memory formation after mild COVID-19. Study context: The study found TCR clusters largely donor specific.

TCRdb re-called the 5' RACE reads through MiXCR, storing one row per CDR3 protein. The sample consists of under 70,000 distinct CDR3 sequences, over 8.5% of them appearing once. Whole-study findings and limits: In second-wave clones peaking day 37, SARS-CoV-2 specificity remained unconfirmed.

The TCR sequence derives from a young man who had mild COVID-19 (a few samples of this study predate the infection). Cell type and time point are not known. This chain joins TRBV19 and TRBJ2-4; 8 bases match TRBD1. Sequenced sample: PBMCs or a T cell subset sorted from them (not recorded which). The CDR3 protein is CASSILTGQGRDIQYF. The DNA of the CDR3 is TGTGCCAGTAGTATACTAACCGGACAGGGTCGTGACATTCAGTACTTC.